Included here is one T cell receptor beta chain sequence, with context. The antigen is unknown. At one boundary the junction diverges from the germline segment, which might be a read error. This sample was taken from a study of tumor-infiltrating lymphocytes in primary liver carcinoma. Study details: Participating patients were men and women between 30 and 69 years old. Study-level results: Without sorting, CD4+ versus CD8+ T cell repertoires were not compared.

The blood RNA (from unsorted whole blood) was obtained, and germline DNA was also extracted. In advance of surgery, roughly 4.4 milliliters of peripheral blood were collected. The researchers produced TCR beta cDNA from approximately 460 ng total RNA with a constant-region primer. Employing slightly modified ARM-PCR, three nested multiplex PCR rounds were run, and these gave rise to the TCR beta libraries. The two initial PCR rounds, roughly 9 cycles each, used TRBV1-TRBV30 forward and C-beta reverse primers. TCRdb recomputed calls from the multiplex PCR reads with MiXCR, one row per CDR3 protein. The repertoire holds approximately 330,000 distinct CDR3 sequences, with around 60% as singletons. From germline, CDR1 is SGHDN and CDR2 FVKESK. The CDR3 covers 15 residues.

The chain couples TRBV14 to TRBJ2-7, with 8 bases aligning to TRBD2. Source material: peripheral blood. This receptor was obtained from a man aged 40-49 years with primary liver carcinoma and hepatitis B virus infection. Here the CDR3 DNA reads TGTGCCAGCAGGCTTTCTAGCGGGTTCTCCTACAAGCAGTACTTC. Translation: CASRLSSGFSYKQYF.